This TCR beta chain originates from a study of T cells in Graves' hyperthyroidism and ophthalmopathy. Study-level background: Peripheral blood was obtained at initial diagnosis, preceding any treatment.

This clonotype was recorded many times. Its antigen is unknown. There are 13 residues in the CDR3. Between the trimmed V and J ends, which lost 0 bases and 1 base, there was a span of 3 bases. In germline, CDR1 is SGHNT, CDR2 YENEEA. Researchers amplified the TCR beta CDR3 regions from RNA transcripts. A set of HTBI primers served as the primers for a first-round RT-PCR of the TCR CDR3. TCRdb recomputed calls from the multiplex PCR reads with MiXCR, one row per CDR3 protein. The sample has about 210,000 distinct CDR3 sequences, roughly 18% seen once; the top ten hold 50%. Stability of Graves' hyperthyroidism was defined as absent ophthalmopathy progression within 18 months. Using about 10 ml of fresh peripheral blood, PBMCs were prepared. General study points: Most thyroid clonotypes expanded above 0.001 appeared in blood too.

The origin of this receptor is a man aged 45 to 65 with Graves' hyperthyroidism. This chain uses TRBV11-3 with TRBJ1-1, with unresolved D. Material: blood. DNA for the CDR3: TGTGCCAGCAGCTTAGAGGAGAACACTGAAGCTTTCTTT. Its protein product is CASSLEENTEAFF. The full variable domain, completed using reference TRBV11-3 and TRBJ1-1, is EAGVVQSPRYKIIEKKQPVAFWCNPISGHNTLYWYLQNLGQGPELLIRYENEEAVDDSQLPKDRFSAERLKGVDSTLKIQPAELGDSAVYLCASSLEENTEAFFGQGTRLTVV.